This paragraph reports one TCR beta chain. The data stem from a study of OX40 agonist ivuxolimab in advanced cancers. Overall study context: Allowance was made for prior anti-PD-1, anti-PD-L1 or anti-CTLA-4 therapy, and 35% to 40% had some.

Data came from immunoSEQ multiplex PCR; TCRdb stores just in-frame clones and leaves some out. The table lists around 60,000 clones, 85% to 95% of them singletons, with over 9.5% in the top ten. This clonotype was obtained from an adult with an advanced solid tumor such as melanoma, head and neck, liver or kidney cancer. The sample here was CD4+ or CD8+ T cells sorted from blood, taken in a trial of the OX40 agonist ivuxolimab.

The chain's CDR3 is CSVEARGTYNEQFF. CDR3 bases: TGCAGCGTTGAGGCCCGGGGAACCTACAATGAGCAGTTCTTC. The V and J genes are TRBV29-1 and TRBJ2-1; perhaps TRBD2 as D (5 bases). Looked up from germline, CDR1 is SQVTM and CDR2 is ANQGSEA. The CDR3 consists of 14 residues. V lost 3 bases and J 2 bases, leaving 11 bases between the germline ends.